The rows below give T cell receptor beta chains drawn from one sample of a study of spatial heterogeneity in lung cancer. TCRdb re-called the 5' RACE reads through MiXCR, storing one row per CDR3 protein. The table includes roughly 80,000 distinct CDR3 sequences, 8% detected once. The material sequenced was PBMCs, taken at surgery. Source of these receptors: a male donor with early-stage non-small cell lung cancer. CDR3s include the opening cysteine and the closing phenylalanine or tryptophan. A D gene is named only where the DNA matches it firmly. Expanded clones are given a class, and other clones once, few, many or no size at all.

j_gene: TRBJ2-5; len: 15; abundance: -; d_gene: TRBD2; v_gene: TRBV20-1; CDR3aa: CSARLAGGPGETQYF; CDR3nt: TGCAGTGCCCGACTAGCGGGAGGGCCAGGAGAGACCCAGTACTTC
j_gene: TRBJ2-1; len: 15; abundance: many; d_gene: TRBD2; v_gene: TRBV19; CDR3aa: CASSSLAASYNEQFF; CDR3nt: TGTGCCAGTAGTTCGCTAGCGGCCTCCTACAATGAGCAGTTCTTC
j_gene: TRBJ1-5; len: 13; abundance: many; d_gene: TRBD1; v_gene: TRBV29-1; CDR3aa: CSVDRGQGQPQHF; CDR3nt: TGCAGCGTTGACAGGGGGCAGGGTCAGCCCCAGCATTTT
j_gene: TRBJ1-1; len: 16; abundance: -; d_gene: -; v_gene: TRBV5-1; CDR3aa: CASSLDPRNMNTEAFF; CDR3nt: TGCGCCAGCAGCTTGGATCCCAGAAATATGAACACTGAAGCTTTCTTT
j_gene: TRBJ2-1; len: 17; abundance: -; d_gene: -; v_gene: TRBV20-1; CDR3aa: CSARKPFMGTGYNEQFF; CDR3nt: TGCAGTGCTAGAAAGCCCTTTATGGGAACGGGATACAATGAGCAGTTCTTC
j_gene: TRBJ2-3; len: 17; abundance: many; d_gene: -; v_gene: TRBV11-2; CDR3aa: CASSVGVSSFGTDTQYF; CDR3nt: TGTGCCAGCAGCGTCGGGGTCTCCTCCTTTGGTACAGATACGCAGTATTTT
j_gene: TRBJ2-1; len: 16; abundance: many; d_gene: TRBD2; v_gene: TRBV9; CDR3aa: CASSSRRGTSEHEQFF; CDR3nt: TGTGCCAGCAGCTCCAGACGGGGGACTAGCGAACATGAGCAGTTCTTC
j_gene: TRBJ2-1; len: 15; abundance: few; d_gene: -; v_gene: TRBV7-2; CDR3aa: CASTPRRQPYNEQFF; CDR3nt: TGTGCCAGCACCCCACGGAGGCAACCCTACAATGAGCAGTTCTTC
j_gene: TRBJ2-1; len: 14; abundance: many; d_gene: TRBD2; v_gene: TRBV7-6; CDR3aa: CASSLKAGDLEQFF; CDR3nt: TGTGCCAGCAGCTTAAAAGCGGGAGACCTTGAGCAGTTCTTC
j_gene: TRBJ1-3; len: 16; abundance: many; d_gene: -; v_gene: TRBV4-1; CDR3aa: CASSSQDLFIRGTIYF; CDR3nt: TGCGCCAGCAGTAGCCAAGATCTATTTATCCGAGGCACCATATATTTT
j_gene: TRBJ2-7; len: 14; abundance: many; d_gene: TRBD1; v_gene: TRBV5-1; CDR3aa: CASAPGQLYYEQYF; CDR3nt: TGCGCCAGCGCTCCGGGACAGTTATACTACGAGCAGTACTTC
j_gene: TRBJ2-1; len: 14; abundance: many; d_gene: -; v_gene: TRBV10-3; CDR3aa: CAIRGGVADNEQFF; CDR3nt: TGTGCCATCAGGGGGGGTGTAGCGGACAATGAGCAGTTCTTC
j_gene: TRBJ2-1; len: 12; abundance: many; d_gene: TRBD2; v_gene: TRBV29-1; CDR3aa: CSVVAGEWVGTF; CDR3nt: TGCAGCGTTGTAGCGGGAGAGTGGGTAGGGACATTC
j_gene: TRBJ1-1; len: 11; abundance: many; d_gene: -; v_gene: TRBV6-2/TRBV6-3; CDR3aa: CASSQRTEAFF; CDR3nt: TGTGCCAGCAGTCAACGAACTGAAGCTTTCTTT
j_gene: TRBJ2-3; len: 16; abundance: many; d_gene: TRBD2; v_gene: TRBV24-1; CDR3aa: CATSDPGLAGTDTQYF; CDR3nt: TGTGCCACCAGTGACCCCGGACTAGCGGGCACAGATACGCAGTATTTT
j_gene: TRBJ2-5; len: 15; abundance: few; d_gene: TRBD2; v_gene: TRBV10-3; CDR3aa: CAISEAGRAGETQYF; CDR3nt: TGTGCCATCAGTGAGGCCGGGAGGGCGGGGGAGACCCAGTACTTC
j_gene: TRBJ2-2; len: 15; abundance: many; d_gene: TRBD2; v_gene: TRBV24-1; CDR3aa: CATSLGGRRTGELFF; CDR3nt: TGTGCCACCAGTCTCGGCGGGAGACGCACCGGGGAGCTGTTTTTT
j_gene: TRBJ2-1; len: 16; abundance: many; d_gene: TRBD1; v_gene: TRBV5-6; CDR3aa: CASSSIARDRYNEQFF; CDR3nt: TGTGCCAGCAGCTCTATAGCCCGGGACAGATACAATGAGCAGTTCTTC
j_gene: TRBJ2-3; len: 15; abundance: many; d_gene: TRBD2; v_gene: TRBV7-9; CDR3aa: CASSFGGSVRDTQYF; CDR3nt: TGTGCCAGCAGCTTTGGCGGGAGCGTCAGAGATACGCAGTATTTT
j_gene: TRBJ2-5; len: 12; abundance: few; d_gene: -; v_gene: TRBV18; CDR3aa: CASSPVEETQYF; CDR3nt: TGTGCCAGCTCACCAGTCGAGGAGACCCAGTACTTC
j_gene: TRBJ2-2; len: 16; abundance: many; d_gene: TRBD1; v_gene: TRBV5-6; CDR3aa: CASSPLGQGNTGELFF; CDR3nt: TGTGCCAGCAGCCCCCTGGGACAGGGAAACACCGGGGAGCTGTTTTTT
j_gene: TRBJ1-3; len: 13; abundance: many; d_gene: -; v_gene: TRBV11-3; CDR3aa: CASRGFSGNTIYF; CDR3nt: TGTGCCAGCAGGGGCTTCTCTGGAAACACCATATATTTT
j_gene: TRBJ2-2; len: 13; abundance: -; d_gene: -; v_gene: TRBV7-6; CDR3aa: CASTSRLRGELFF; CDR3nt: TGTGCCAGCACCTCCAGGCTCCGCGGGGAGCTGTTTTTT
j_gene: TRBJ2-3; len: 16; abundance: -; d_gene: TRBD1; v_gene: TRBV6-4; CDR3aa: CASSAFGTASTDTQYF; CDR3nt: TGTGCCAGCAGTGCTTTCGGGACAGCTAGCACAGATACGCAGTATTTT
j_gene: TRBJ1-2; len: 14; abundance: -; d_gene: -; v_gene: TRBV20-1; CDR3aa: CSARVGPSRHGYTF; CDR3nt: TGCAGTGCTAGAGTCGGACCGTCACGGCATGGCTACACCTTC
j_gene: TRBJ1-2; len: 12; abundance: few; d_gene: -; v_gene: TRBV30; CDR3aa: CAWSVSGYGYTF; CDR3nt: TGTGCCTGGAGTGTATCAGGCTATGGCTACACCTTC
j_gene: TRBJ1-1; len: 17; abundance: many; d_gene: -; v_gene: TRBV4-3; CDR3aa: CASSQDLGGGRRTEAFF; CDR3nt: TGCGCCAGCAGCCAAGATCTCGGCGGAGGGAGGAGGACTGAAGCTTTCTTT
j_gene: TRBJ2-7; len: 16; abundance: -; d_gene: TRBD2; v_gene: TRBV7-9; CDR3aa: CASSSSSSGNSYEQYF; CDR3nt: TGTGCCAGCAGCTCCTCTTCTAGCGGGAACTCCTACGAGCAGTACTTC
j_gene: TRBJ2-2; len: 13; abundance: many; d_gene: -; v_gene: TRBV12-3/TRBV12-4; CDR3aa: CASRLGVPGELFF; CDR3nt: TGTGCCAGCAGACTGGGGGTCCCCGGGGAGCTGTTTTTT
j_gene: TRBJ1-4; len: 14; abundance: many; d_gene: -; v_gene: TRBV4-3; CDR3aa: CASSQDPPGEKLFF; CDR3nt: TGCGCCAGCAGCCAAGATCCCCCCGGGGAAAAACTGTTTTTT
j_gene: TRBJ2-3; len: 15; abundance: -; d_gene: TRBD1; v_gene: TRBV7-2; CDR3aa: CASSSGQGSTDTQYF; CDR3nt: TGTGCCAGCAGCTCCGGACAGGGGAGCACAGATACGCAGTATTTT
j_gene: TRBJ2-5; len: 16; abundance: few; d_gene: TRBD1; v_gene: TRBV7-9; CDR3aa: CASSFVSGTGKETQYF; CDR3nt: TGTGCCAGCAGCTTCGTGTCCGGGACAGGGAAAGAGACCCAGTACTTC
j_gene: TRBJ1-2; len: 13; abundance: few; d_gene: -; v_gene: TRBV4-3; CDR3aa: CASSQGTDYGYTF; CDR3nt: TGCGCCAGCAGCCAGGGAACTGACTATGGCTACACCTTC
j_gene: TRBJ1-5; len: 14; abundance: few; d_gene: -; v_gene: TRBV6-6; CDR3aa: CASSSLNSNQPQHF; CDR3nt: TGTGCCAGCAGTTCCCTAAATAGCAATCAGCCCCAGCATTTT
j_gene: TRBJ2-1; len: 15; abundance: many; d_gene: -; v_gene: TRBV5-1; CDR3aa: CASSRGGSENNEQFF; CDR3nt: TGCGCCAGCAGCCGAGGAGGGTCCGAAAACAATGAGCAGTTCTTC
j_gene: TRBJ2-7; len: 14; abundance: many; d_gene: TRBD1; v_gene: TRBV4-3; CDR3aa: CASSPHRGGYEQYF; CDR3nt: TGCGCCAGCAGCCCCCACAGGGGTGGATACGAGCAGTACTTC
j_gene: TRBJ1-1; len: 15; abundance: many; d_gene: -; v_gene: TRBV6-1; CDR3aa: CASKLLGPVGAEAFF; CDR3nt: TGTGCCAGCAAACTCCTGGGGCCCGTGGGGGCTGAAGCTTTCTTT
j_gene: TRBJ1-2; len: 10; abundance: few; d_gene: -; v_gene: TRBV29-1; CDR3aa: CSAGPYGYTF; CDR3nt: TGCAGCGCGGGGCCTTATGGCTACACCTTC
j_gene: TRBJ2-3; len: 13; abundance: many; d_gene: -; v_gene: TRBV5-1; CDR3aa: CASREAVTDTQYF; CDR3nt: TGCGCCAGCAGGGAGGCGGTCACAGATACGCAGTATTTT
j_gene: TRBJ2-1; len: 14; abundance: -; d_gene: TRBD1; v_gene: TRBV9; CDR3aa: CASSPRGQNNEQFF; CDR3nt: TGTGCCAGCAGCCCCCGGGGACAGAACAATGAGCAGTTCTTC
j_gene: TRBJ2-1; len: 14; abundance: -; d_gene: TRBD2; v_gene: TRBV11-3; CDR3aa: CASSSHSGRGEQFF; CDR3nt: TGTGCCAGCAGCTCCCATAGCGGGAGAGGTGAGCAGTTCTTC
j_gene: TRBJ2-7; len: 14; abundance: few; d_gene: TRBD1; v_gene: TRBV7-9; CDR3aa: CASSGTAERYEQYF; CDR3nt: TGTGCCAGCAGCGGGACAGCGGAACGCTACGAGCAGTACTTC
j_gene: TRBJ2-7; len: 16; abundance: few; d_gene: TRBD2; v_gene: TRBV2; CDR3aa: CASSEGTSGFSYEQYF; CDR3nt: TGTGCCAGCAGTGAAGGGACTAGCGGGTTCTCCTACGAGCAGTACTTC
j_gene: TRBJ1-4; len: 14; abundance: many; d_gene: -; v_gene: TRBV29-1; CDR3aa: CSVGVWATNEKLFF; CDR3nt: TGCAGCGTTGGAGTTTGGGCAACTAATGAAAAACTGTTTTTT
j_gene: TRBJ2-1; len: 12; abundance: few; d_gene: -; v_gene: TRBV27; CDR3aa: CASSPLGEEQFF; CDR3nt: TGTGCCAGCAGCCCTCTAGGCGAGGAGCAGTTCTTC
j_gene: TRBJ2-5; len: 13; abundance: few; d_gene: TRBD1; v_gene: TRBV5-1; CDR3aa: CASSLQGAETQYF; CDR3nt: TGCGCCAGCAGCTTGCAGGGGGCCGAGACCCAGTACTTC
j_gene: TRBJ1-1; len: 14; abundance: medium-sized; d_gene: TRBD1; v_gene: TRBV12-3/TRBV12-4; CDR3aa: CASSLGTANTEAFF; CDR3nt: TGTGCCAGCAGTTTGGGGACAGCGAACACTGAAGCTTTCTTT
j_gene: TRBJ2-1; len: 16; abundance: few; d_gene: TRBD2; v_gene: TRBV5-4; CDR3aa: CASTSQSGSSYNEQFF; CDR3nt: TGTGCCAGCACAAGCCAAAGCGGGAGCTCCTACAATGAGCAGTTCTTC
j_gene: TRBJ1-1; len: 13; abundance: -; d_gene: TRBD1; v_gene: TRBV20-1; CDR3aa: CSAPRTGVTEAFF; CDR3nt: TGCAGTGCACCGCGGACAGGGGTGACTGAAGCTTTCTTT
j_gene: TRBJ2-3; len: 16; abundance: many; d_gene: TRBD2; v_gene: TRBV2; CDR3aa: CASSADSGRATDTQYF; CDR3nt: TGTGCCAGCAGTGCTGATAGCGGGAGGGCCACAGATACGCAGTATTTT
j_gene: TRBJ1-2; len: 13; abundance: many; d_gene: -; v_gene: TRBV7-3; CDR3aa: CASSVNMGLSPFF; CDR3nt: TGTGCCAGCAGCGTTAACATGGGCCTGAGCCCCTTCTTC
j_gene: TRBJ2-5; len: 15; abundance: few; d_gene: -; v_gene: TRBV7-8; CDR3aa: CASSSKGTDQETQYF; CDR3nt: TGTGCCAGCAGCTCCAAAGGGACTGATCAAGAGACCCAGTACTTC
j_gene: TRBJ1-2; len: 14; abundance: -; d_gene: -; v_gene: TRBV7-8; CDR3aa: CASSLMDSTYGYTF; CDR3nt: TGTGCCAGCAGCTTAATGGACTCAACCTATGGCTACACCTTC